The sequence of this T cell receptor (beta chain) was determined in a study of blood T cell repertoires in COVID-19. Study background: Some COVID-19 samples were acute and others convalescent; all came from the United States, Italy and Spain. PBMCs, B-cell-depleted T cells, or T cells provided the cDNA or gDNA that made up the material.

Only in-frame clones appear in the TCRdb table, and some are missing; sequencing was by immunoSEQ multiplex PCR. The sample records 150,000 to 200,000 clones, about 90% being singletons. Looked up from germline, CDR1 is LGHDT and CDR2 is YNNKEL (reference sequence). CDR3 length: 14 residues. Trimming removed 3 bases from V and 7 bases from J; junction bases left unmatched: 2. Sequencing was carried out using peripheral blood. The V and J genes are TRBV3-1 (or the pseudogene TRBV3-2) and TRBJ1-3; 11 bases line up with TRBD1. The clonotype originates from a man aged 55 to 70 with active or convalescent COVID-19. The CDR3 reads CASSHWDRGNTIYF. In DNA, the CDR3 is TGTGCCAGCAGCCATTGGGACAGGGGGAACACCATATATTTT.